The 17 T cell receptor beta chains below were found in one sample sequenced in a study of T cell clonotyping in hematopoietic cell transplantation (dated by TCRdb to the early 2020s). This specimen's time point label, per the study, means: 100 days after allo-HCT. The library came from the immunoSEQ multiplex PCR assay. TCRdb took this table from immuneACCESS and kept in-frame rearrangements with V and J called. Such tables lack part of the clones; where checked against another copy, unresolved V genes explain under half of the gap, and the rest is unexplained. The sample records about 4,600 clones, approximately 80% of which are singletons. Jointly, the top ten make up 27% of the sample. The sample consisted of peripheral blood mononuclear cells, taken 100 days after allogeneic stem cell transplant. These receptor sequences come from a female patient between 50 and 60 years old who had an allogeneic stem cell transplant from an unrelated donor, so the T cells may come from the graft donor. Some clones in this sample may be carry-over from other donors' samples.

This clone was picked up a small number of times. This chain joins TRBV18 and TRBJ1-6; no definite D call. Trimming shortened V by 1 base and J by 4 bases, and 8 bases separated the two germline ends. The CDR3 has 15 residues. CDR1 and CDR2 (germline): KGHSH, LQKENI. CDR3: CASSPQTGYNSPLHF. Here the CDR3 DNA reads TGTGCCAGCTCACCACAAACTGGGTATAATTCACCCCTCCACTTT.

There are a few counts of this clone. This chain connects TRBV2 to TRBJ2-5, with 7 bases fitting TRBD1. The CDR3 sequence is 15 residues long. CDR1 SNHLY and CDR2 FYNNEI come from the germline V gene. V dropped 10 bases and J dropped 1; count of bases not matched to a gene: 12. The CDR3 protein is CATIPLRGSQETQYF. DNA of the CDR3: TGTGCCACCATACCACTCAGGGGGTCCCAAGAGACCCAGTACTTC. Full variable domain (missing parts from reference TRBV2 and TRBJ2-5): EPEVTQTPSHQVTQMGQEVILRCVPISNHLYFYWYRQILGQKVEFLVSFYNNEISEKSEIFDDQFSVERPDGSNFTLKIRSTKLEDSAMYFCATIPLRGSQETQYFGPGTRLLVL.

In its sample, this clone was seen a few times. This rearrangement joins TRBV6-5 to TRBJ1-2; possible D gene TRBD1, 6 bases. CDR3 length equals 13 residues. The germline gives CDR1 MNHEY, CDR2 SVGAGI. Between the trimmed V and J ends, which lost 6 bases and 4 bases, there was a span of 12 bases. CDR3 DNA: TGTGCCAGCAGGTTAGGGGGGACCTATGGCTACACCTTC. This encodes CASRLGGTYGYTF.

A few counts support this clone. The chain is built from TRBV19 and TRBJ1-5; 8 bases are a match to TRBD1. J lost 2 bases, V lost 4 bases, and 1 base had no gene match. The CDR3 runs to 14 residues. Germline lookup yields CDR1 LNHDA and CDR2 SQIVND (reference sequence). CDR3 sequence reads: CASSTTGGNQPQHF. CDR3 sequence (DNA): TGTGCCAGTAGTACGACAGGGGGCAATCAGCCCCAGCATTTT.

V and J are TRBV28 and TRBJ1-2; D is uncertain. Germline assignment: CDR1 MDHEN and CDR2 SYDVKM. With 7 bases removed from V and 4 bases from J, the gap between germline ends came to 22 bases. This CDR3 spans 16 amino acids. This CDR3 is CASTPFREILLYGYTF. As DNA, the CDR3 is TGTGCCAGCACCCCCTTCCGGGAGATCCTTCTCTATGGCTACACCTTC.

This chain connects TRBV2 to TRBJ1-1; 11 bases align to TRBD1. The CDR3 consists of 16 residues. With 6 bases clipped from V and 1 base from J, the junction kept 7 bases outside the gene matches. From germline, CDR1 is SNHLY and CDR2 FYNNEI. CDR3 residues: CASRRTGGGWNTEAFF. The CDR3 nucleotides read TGTGCCAGCAGACGGACAGGGGGCGGATGGAACACTGAAGCTTTCTTT.

CDR3 residues: CAWSASYYDEQYF. The DNA for the CDR3 is TGTGCCTGGAGTGCTTCATATTACGACGAGCAGTACTTC. V is TRBV30 and J is TRBJ2-7; the D is unclear. CDR3 length: 13 residues. Trimming stripped 1 base from V and 5 bases from J, with 12 bases between. Germline lookup yields CDR1 GTSNPN and CDR2 SVGIG (reference sequence).

The chain combines TRBV27 with TRBJ1-6; 7 nucleotides line up with TRBD1. CDR1 and CDR2 (germline): MNHEY, SMNVEV (reference sequence). The CDR3 is made up of 15 amino acids. V lost 6 bases, J lost 4 bases, and 6 bases stayed unmatched. CDR3 bases: TGTGCCAGCAGCCCGACAGGGTGGTATAATTCACCCCTCCACTTT. This translates into CASSPTGWYNSPLHF.

The J gene is TRBJ2-7, the V gene TRBV2; a weak D match, TRBD1 (6 bases). Germline CDR1 and CDR2: SNHLY and FYNNEI. The V end was cut by 4 bases, the J end by 2 bases, with 12 bases between. The CDR3 totals 14 residues. The CDR3 DNA reads TGTGCCAGCAGTGGACAGGCCCACACCTACGAGCAGTACTTC. This sequence encodes CASSGQAHTYEQYF.

The V gene is TRBV4-1, the J gene TRBJ1-2; D gene unclear. CDR1 MGHRA and CDR2 YSYEKL come from the germline V gene. The CDR3 runs to 14 residues. The V end was cut by 0 bases, the J end by 1 base, with 6 bases between. Here the CDR3 DNA reads TGCGCCAGCAGCCAAGAACGGAGTAACTATGGCTACACCTTC. Amino acids: CASSQERSNYGYTF.

The chain recombines TRBV6-4 with TRBJ2-3; 7 positions agree with TRBD2. Germline V lookup: CDR1 MRHNA, CDR2 SNTAGT. This CDR3 has 13 amino acids. Trimming took 0 bases from V and 10 from J; bases not matched to a gene: 4. The CDR3 is CASSDSTSGAQYF. The CDR3 DNA reads as TGTGCCAGCAGTGACTCGACCAGCGGGGCGCAGTATTTT.

This chain links TRBV19 with TRBJ2-5, with 9 bases fitting TRBD2. After removal of 7 bases from V and 4 bases from J, the junction contained 16 bases not matched to a gene. In germline, CDR1 is LNHDA, CDR2 SQIVND (reference sequence). The length of the CDR3 is 17 residues. The CDR3 reads CASTPGFAAGGVETQYF. CDR3 sequence (DNA): TGTGCCAGTACCCCGGGGTTTGCAGCGGGGGGTGTAGAGACCCAGTACTTC.

The chain combines TRBV6-5 with TRBJ1-2, with D tentatively TRBD1 (5 bases). The germline V gene has CDR1 MNHEY and CDR2 SVGAGI. The V end was cut by 2 bases, the J end by 6 bases, with 13 bases between. This CDR3 contains 14 residues. The CDR3 here is CASSYQGGNNGYTF. The CDR3 DNA reads TGTGCCAGCAGTTACCAGGGAGGGAATAATGGCTACACCTTC.

The chain carries TRBV7-9 and TRBJ2-7, with 15 nucleotides matching TRBD2. This CDR3 comprises 19 residues. The V gene's germline CDR1 is SEHNR and CDR2 FQNEAQ (reference sequence). V lost 1 base, J lost 4 bases, and 11 bases stayed unmatched. CDR3 bases: TGTGCCAGCAGCTTAGTTGGGATGTGGACTAGCGGGGGGGCGTACGAGCAGTACTTC. Its protein product is CASSLVGMWTSGGAYEQYF. The full variable domain, with the rest looked up from reference TRBV7-9 and TRBJ2-7, is DTGVSQNPRHKITKRGQNVTFRCDPISEHNRLYWYRQTLGQGPEFLTYFQNEAQLEKSRLLSDRFSAERPKGSFSTLEIQRTEQGDSAMYLCASSLVGMWTSGGAYEQYFGPGTRLTVT.

The chain recombines TRBV5-4 with TRBJ2-2; 8 bases line up with TRBD2. Germline-derived CDR1 and CDR2 are SGHNT and YYREEE (reference sequence). V shed 1 base and J 6 bases; nucleotides not matched to a gene: 5. The CDR3 is 15 amino acids. The CDR3 region has the DNA TGTGCCAGCAGCTTGTTCGGGGGGGGACCCGGGGAGCTGTTTTTT. It is translated as CASSLFGGGPGELFF.

This clone was seen only a few times. Other DNA sequences in the same sample also yield this CDR3. The chain couples TRBV19 to TRBJ2-2; D is uncertain. Trimming removed 0 bases at V and 1 base at J, with 9 bases between. The CDR3 sequence is 16 residues long. The germline V gene encodes CDR1 LNHDA and CDR2 SQIVND (reference sequence). The DNA of the CDR3 is TGTGCCAGTAGTATAGATGGTAGAAGGAACACCGGGGAGCTGTTTTTT. It is translated as CASSIDGRRNTGELFF.

This clone was seen once. The gene calls are TRBV27 and TRBJ1-2, with D maybe TRBD1 (6 bases). CDR3 length: 17 residues. CDR1 and CDR2 (germline): MNHEY, SMNVEV (reference sequence). V shed 2 bases and J shed 4 bases, with 20 bases lying between them. CDR3 nucleotide sequence: TGTGCCAGCAGTTTAAGGGTTCGGGGGCGTAGTTTCTATGGCTACACCTTC. This gives the protein CASSLRVRGRSFYGYTF.